One sample yielded the 15 T cell receptor beta chains listed below, sequenced in a study of blood T cells in healthy people across ages. For the second PCR, which ran for 7 to 11 cycles, a sample-barcoded 5' primer and a J-beta primer mix were used. One entry per CDR3 protein results from TCRdb running MiXCR on the 5' RACE reads. Counted here are 800,000 or so distinct CDR3 sequences, about 45% occurring once; the ten biggest clones make up 15% to 20%. The sequencing input was blood. The receptors shown here come from a man older than 75 in good health.

The V and J genes are TRBV5-1 and TRBJ2-1; 14 nucleotides align to TRBD2. This CDR3 is 16 amino acids long. With V trimmed by 4 bases and J by 8 bases, 8 bases remained unmatched. Germline-derived CDR1 and CDR2 are SGHRS and YFSETQ. The CDR3: CASSTGTSGSGYEQFF. CDR3 nucleotides: TGCGCCAGCAGCACCGGGACTAGCGGGAGCGGGTATGAGCAGTTCTTC.

This clonotype was found once. CDR3 sequence (DNA): TGTGCCAGCAGTCCCGGGATTTACACTGAAGCTTTCTTT. This sequence encodes CASSPGIYTEAFF. This chain uses TRBV2 with TRBJ1-1; D unresolved. Germline loops: CDR1 SNHLY, CDR2 FYNNEI. The CDR3 length is 13 residues. Trimming took 5 bases from V and 3 from J, leaving 10 bases between them.

This clonotype has ten or more counts. V usage is TRBV27 and J usage is TRBJ2-1; D is possibly TRBD2 (5 bases). The V end lost 7 bases, the J end lost 8 bases, and 24 bases lay between the germline ends. Germline V gene sequence: CDR1 MNHEY, CDR2 SMNVEV (reference sequence). This CDR3 comprises 16 residues. The chain's CDR3 is CASITRGGGRVDEQFF. DNA for the CDR3: TGTGCCAGCATAACTCGCGGAGGAGGTAGGGTGGATGAGCAGTTCTTC.

Comments on this clonotype: Possible read error: a much larger clone is one base away. The J gene is TRBJ2-5, the V gene TRBV12-3 or TRBV12-4; D not resolved. Trimming removed 6 bases at V and 13 bases at J, with 21 bases between. The CDR3 length is 13 residues. The CDR3 is CASSPNRWNERYF. In DNA form, the CDR3 reads TGTGCCAGCAGCCCGAATAGGTGGAATGAGCGGTACTTC.

The V gene is TRBV7-8, the J gene TRBJ2-1, with 10 nucleotides matching TRBD2. Losses at the gene ends were 1 base for V and 10 bases for J; bases not matched to a gene: 10. Germline lookup yields CDR1 SGHVS and CDR2 FQNEAQ. CDR3 size: 16 residues. The CDR3 DNA reads TGTGCCAGCAGCTTAGAGTGGAGCGGGAGGGCCTTGGAGCAGTTCTTC. This gives the protein CASSLEWSGRALEQFF.

The gene calls are TRBV20-1 and TRBJ2-7; maybe TRBD1 (5 bases). The CDR3 loop spans 12 amino acids. Trimming shortened V by 3 bases and J by 3 bases, and 9 bases separated the two germline ends. Germline V gene lookup returns CDR1 DFQATT and CDR2 SNEGSKA (reference sequence). The CDR3 loop reads CSARDKLYEQYF. The DNA of the CDR3 is TGCAGTGCTAGGGACAAGCTCTACGAGCAGTACTTC.

This clonotype has more than one count but fewer than ten. This rearrangement joins TRBV5-6 to TRBJ2-1; 10 bases fit TRBD2. The V gene end was trimmed by 1 base and the J gene end by 8 bases; junction bases not matched to a gene: 6. Germline CDR1 SGHDT, CDR2 YYEEEE. The CDR3 runs 15 residues. The CDR3 DNA reads as TGTGCCAGCAGCTTGCCAGCGGGAGGGCCGCATGAGCAGTTCTTC. Residues: CASSLPAGGPHEQFF.

There are a few counts of this clonotype. The V call is TRBV7-2, the J call TRBJ2-7, with 7 bases matching TRBD2. The V segment lost 1 base and the J segment 4 bases; nucleotides outside the gene matches: 7. Germline CDR1 SGHTA, CDR2 FQGNSA. The CDR3 is 15 residues long. This CDR3 is CASSLVGREYYEQYF. The CDR3 nucleotides are TGTGCCAGCAGCTTAGTTGGGCGGGAGTATTACGAGCAGTACTTC. The full variable domain, in which reference TRBV7-2 and TRBJ2-7 provide the parts outside the CDR3, is GAGVSQSPSNKVTEKGKDVELRCDPISGHTALYWYRQSLGQGLEFLIYFQGNSAPDKSGLPSDRFSAERTGGSVSTLTIQRTQQEDSAVYLCASSLVGREYYEQYFGPGTRLTVT.

This rearrangement joins TRBV4-1 to TRBJ2-3, with 14 bases lining up with TRBD2. CDR1 is MGHRA, CDR2 YSYEKL, per germline. With 3 bases clipped from V and 6 bases from J, the junction kept 5 bases outside the gene matches. This CDR3 has 16 residues. The CDR3: CASSQTSGRARDTQYF. The DNA of the CDR3 is TGCGCCAGCAGCCAGACTAGCGGGAGGGCCAGGGATACGCAGTATTTT.

This clonotype appeared a few times. The chain couples TRBV10-3 to TRBJ1-1, with 11 positions matching TRBD1. V trimming: 10 bases; J trimming: 4 bases; junction bases outside the gene matches: 8. Germline-derived CDR1 and CDR2 are ENHRY and SYGVKD. The CDR3 is 14 amino acids. The CDR3 nucleotides are TGTGCCACAGGACAGGGGGCGCAGGGCACTGAAGCTTTCTTT. Translated: CATGQGAQGTEAFF.

This chain connects TRBV10-3 to TRBJ2-1; 13 bases agree with TRBD2. Germline CDR1 ENHRY, CDR2 SYGVKD. Trimming took 11 bases from V and 10 from J; bases not matched to a gene: 8. This CDR3 region has 13 residues. In DNA, the CDR3 is TGTGCCGTCCGGACTAGCGGGGGTGGAGAGCAGTTCTTC. This codes for CAVRTSGGGEQFF.

This chain joins TRBV5-1 and TRBJ2-3; no clear D. V gave up 4 bases and J gave up 0 bases, with 9 bases separating them. There are 14 residues in the CDR3. The germline gives CDR1 SGHRS, CDR2 YFSETQ. The CDR3 sequence is CASSPLLSTDTQYF. The CDR3 nucleotides are TGCGCCAGCAGCCCCCTGTTAAGCACAGATACGCAGTATTTT.

V gene TRBV13 combines with J gene TRBJ2-5; 7 positions agree with TRBD2. The CDR3 spans 18 residues. V shed 0 bases, J shed 0 bases, and the junction held 10 bases outside the gene matches. CDR1 is PRHDT and CDR2 is FYEKMQ in the germline V gene (reference sequence). The CDR3: CASSLGPSSGFNQETQYF. In DNA, the CDR3 is TGTGCCAGCAGCTTAGGCCCGTCTAGCGGATTTAACCAAGAGACCCAGTACTTC.

This clonotype was observed a handful of times. V and J are TRBV30 and TRBJ2-5; a weak D match, TRBD2 (6 bases). Germline loops: CDR1 GTSNPN, CDR2 SVGIG (reference sequence). The CDR3 is 12 residues long. V shed 4 bases and J shed 4 bases, with 10 bases lying between them. This chain's CDR3 is CAWTSGGETQYF. As DNA, the CDR3 is TGTGCCTGGACGTCCGGGGGAGAGACCCAGTACTTC.

This chain links TRBV28 with TRBJ2-7, with 7 bases matching TRBD2. The V gene's germline CDR1 is MDHEN and CDR2 SYDVKM. The CDR3 is 15 residues long. J was trimmed by 7 bases and V by 5 bases; bases with no gene match: 14. The CDR3 region is CASSIPGSSGNEQYF. The DNA for the CDR3 is TGTGCCAGCAGTATCCCTGGGAGCAGCGGGAATGAGCAGTACTTC.